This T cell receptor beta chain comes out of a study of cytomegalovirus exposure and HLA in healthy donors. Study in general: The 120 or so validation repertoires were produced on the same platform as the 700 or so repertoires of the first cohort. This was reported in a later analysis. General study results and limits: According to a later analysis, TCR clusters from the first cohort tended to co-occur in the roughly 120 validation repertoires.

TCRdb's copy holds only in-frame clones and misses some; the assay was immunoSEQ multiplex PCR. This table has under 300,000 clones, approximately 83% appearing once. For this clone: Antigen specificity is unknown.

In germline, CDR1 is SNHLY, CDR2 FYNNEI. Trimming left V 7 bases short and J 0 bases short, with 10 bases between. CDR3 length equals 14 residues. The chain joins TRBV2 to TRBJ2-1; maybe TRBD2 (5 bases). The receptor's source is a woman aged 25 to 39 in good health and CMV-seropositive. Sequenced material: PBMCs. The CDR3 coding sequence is TGTGCCAGCATCAAGCGGATCTCCTACAATGAGCAGTTCTTC. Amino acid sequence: CASIKRISYNEQFF.